The clone carrying this T cell receptor (beta chain) appeared many times. Germline V CDR1 and CDR2: MNHEY, SVGAGI. Trimming cost V 11 bases and J 10 bases; bases outside gene matches: 5. CDR3 size: 12 residues. Sequencing used immunoSEQ v3. The assay was immunoSEQ multiplex PCR, and TCRdb's table has in-frame clones only and misses some. Among around 55,000 clones, 75% to 90% were seen once, and the ten largest hold roughly 3%. These data come from a study of TIL therapy for anti-PD-1-resistant metastatic lung cancer. The time point was: pre-treatment sample, taken before nivolumab and TIL therapy. The TCR sequence derives from a person aged 25-85 years with non-small cell lung cancer. This sample comprised blood, obtained at baseline. V gene TRBV6-5 combines with J gene TRBJ1-6; 10 positions agree with TRBD1. CDR3 in amino acids: CAGQTGGSPLHF. In nucleotides, the CDR3 is TGTGCCGGCCAGACAGGGGGCTCACCCCTCCACTTT.